The next 17 T cell receptor beta chains were all read from a single sample in a study of cytomegalovirus exposure and HLA in healthy donors (dated by TCRdb to about 2017). Receptor amplification or capture employed the immunoSEQ multiplex PCR assay. For the multiplex PCR, a mixture combining 60 forward primers for TCR Vbeta segments and 13 reverse primers for TCR Jbeta segments was used. TCRdb's version of the immuneACCESS table is confined to in-frame rearrangements and falls short of the full clone set. An unresolved V gene accounts for under half of the shortfall where checked; the remainder is of unknown origin. The sample contains under 150,000 clones, almost 85% of them found a single time. The ten most abundant clones make up approximately 1.5% of the sample. The specimen sequenced was PBMCs. All receptors come from a young man in good health and CMV-seropositive.

This rearrangement joins TRBV25-1 to TRBJ1-4; D not resolved. With 3 bases removed from V and 8 bases from J, the gap between germline ends came to 16 bases. The CDR3 totals 15 residues. Per germline, CDR1 MGHDK and CDR2 SYGVNS. The CDR3 here is CASSDVGAGKEKLFF. The DNA of the CDR3 is TGTGCCAGCAGTGATGTTGGTGCGGGGAAGGAAAAACTGTTTTTT.

The chain joins TRBV2 to TRBJ2-7; D possibly corresponds to TRBD2 (5 bases). CDR1 is SNHLY, CDR2 FYNNEI, per germline. The CDR3 contains 14 residues. Between the trimmed V and J ends, which lost 7 bases and 0 bases, there was a span of 13 bases. CDR3 DNA sequence: TGTGCCAGCATGGCCGGGGTCCTCTCCTACGAGCAGTACTTC. Translated: CASMAGVLSYEQYF. The full variable domain, with the rest looked up from reference TRBV2 and TRBJ2-7, is EPEVTQTPSHQVTQMGQEVILRCVPISNHLYFYWYRQILGQKVEFLVSFYNNEISEKSEIFDDQFSVERPDGSNFTLKIRSTKLEDSAMYFCASMAGVLSYEQYFGPGTRLTVT.

This clone was seen a few times. The rearrangement joins TRBV5-6 to TRBJ2-5; 7 bases are shared with TRBD1. V shed 0 bases and J 7 bases; nucleotides not matched to a gene: 21. Germline CDR1 is SGHDT and CDR2 is YYEEEE. CDR3 size: 19 residues. The CDR3 region has the DNA TGTGCCAGCAGCTTGGCCTCTAAACCAGGACAGGCTCGGAAGGGGACCCAGTACTTC. It specifies CASSLASKPGQARKGTQYF. Variable domain in full (rest from reference TRBV5-6 and TRBJ2-5): DAGVTQSPTHLIKTRGQQVTLRCSPKSGHDTVSWYQQALGQGPQFIFQYYEEEERQRGNFPDRFSGHQFPNYSSELNVNALLLGDSALYLCASSLASKPGQARKGTQYFGPGTRLLVL.

The rearrangement joins TRBV11-1 to TRBJ2-1, with unresolved D. Between the trimmed V and J ends, which lost 5 bases and 4 bases, there was a span of 9 bases. Germline CDR1 is SGHAT and CDR2 is FQDESV (reference sequence). The CDR3 is 13 residues long. The CDR3 protein is CASSPYLYNEQFF. CDR3 nucleotides: TGTGCCAGCAGCCCCTACCTTTACAATGAGCAGTTCTTC.

The chain joins TRBV4-2 to TRBJ2-1; 9 nucleotides line up with TRBD1. The V and J ends lost 6 bases and 6 bases, in that order; junction bases with no gene match: 6. CDR1 and CDR2 from the germline V gene are LGHNA and YNFKEQ. The CDR3 sequence is 14 residues long. CDR3 region: CASSSDRGGNEQFF. The CDR3, as DNA: TGTGCCAGCAGTTCGGACAGGGGAGGCAATGAGCAGTTCTTC.

The chain carries TRBV9 and TRBJ2-2; D remains unclear. This CDR3 spans 13 amino acids. Germline V gene data show CDR1 as SGDLS and CDR2 as YYNGEE. Trimming left V 2 bases short and J 6 bases short, with 8 bases between. The CDR3 DNA reads as TGTGCCAGCAGCGTGGGCCCCTCCGGGGAGCTGTTTTTT. Residues: CASSVGPSGELFF.

The sample holds a few counts of this clone. The chain's CDR3 is CASSLSGTGDEKLFF. CDR3 coding DNA: TGTGCCAGCAGCTTAAGTGGGACAGGGGATGAAAAACTGTTTTTT. The J gene is TRBJ1-4, the V gene TRBV7-9; 10 bases agree with TRBD1. The CDR3 is 15 residues long. Germline V gives CDR1 SEHNR, CDR2 FQNEAQ (reference sequence). V dropped 2 bases and J dropped 6; count of bases not matched to a gene: 3.

CDR3 sequence: CASTAGGATDTQYF. CDR3 in DNA: TGCGCCAGCACTGCCGGGGGGGCCACAGATACGCAGTATTTT. The chain recombines TRBV5-1 with TRBJ2-3; 8 bases line up with TRBD2. The V segment lost 6 bases and the J segment 2 bases; nucleotides outside the gene matches: 5. There are 14 residues in the CDR3. From germline, CDR1 is SGHRS and CDR2 YFSETQ.

This clone was counted between two and nine times. This rearrangement joins TRBV6-6 to TRBJ1-1; tentative D call: TRBD1 (5 bases). CDR1 MNHNY and CDR2 SVGAGI come from the germline V gene (reference sequence). Trimming took 2 bases from V and 1 from J, leaving 8 bases between them. The CDR3 loop spans 14 amino acids. In DNA form, the CDR3 reads TGTGCCAGCAGTTACCAGGGTCCGAACACTGAAGCTTTCTTT. Protein: CASSYQGPNTEAFF.

CDR3 DNA: TGTGCCAGCAGTTCCCGTCCGGGACTAGCGGGAGAGACCCAGTACTTC. It is translated as CASSSRPGLAGETQYF. The chain recombines TRBV28 with TRBJ2-5, with TRBD2 matching over 12 bases. V trimming: 4 bases; J trimming: 4 bases; junction bases outside the gene matches: 7. This CDR3 spans 16 amino acids. Germline V gene sequence: CDR1 MDHEN, CDR2 SYDVKM.

The gene calls are TRBV28 and TRBJ1-4; tentative D call: TRBD1 (5 bases). Trimming pared 6 bases from V and 6 bases from J, leaving 23 bases between. The germline V gene has CDR1 MDHEN and CDR2 SYDVKM. This CDR3 has 17 amino acids. CDR3 nucleotide sequence: TGTGCCAGCAGCCCGACCCCGGGGCAGGGAGGGCATGAAAAACTGTTTTTT. Its translation is CASSPTPGQGGHEKLFF.

The CDR3 DNA follows: TGTGCCAGCAGTTATAAGCGGGAGACCAGGGAGACCCAGTACTTC. Its protein is CASSYKRETRETQYF. The J gene is TRBJ2-5, the V gene TRBV28; 8 bases fit TRBD2. CDR1 is MDHEN and CDR2 is SYDVKM in the germline V gene. The V and J ends lost 4 bases and 5 bases, in that order; junction bases with no gene match: 9. This CDR3 comprises 15 residues.

J is TRBJ2-5 and V is TRBV7-3; tentative D call: TRBD2 (5 bases). This CDR3 has 14 residues. V was cut by 2 bases and J by 2 bases, with 9 bases left in between. Germline V gene lookup returns CDR1 SGHTA and CDR2 FQGTGA. CDR3 sequence reads: CASSLGGFQETQYF. The CDR3 bases are TGTGCCAGCAGCTTAGGAGGATTTCAAGAGACCCAGTACTTC.

The chain links TRBV13 to TRBJ2-7; TRBD2 agrees at 15 bases. V was clipped by 5 bases and J by 4 bases; unmatched bases: 3. Germline CDR1 is PRHDT and CDR2 is FYEKMQ (reference sequence). This CDR3 contains 15 residues. DNA for the CDR3: TGTGCCAGCAGCGCCGGACTAGCGGGAGGGTACGAGCAGTACTTC. As protein: CASSAGLAGGYEQYF.

The chain has TRBV11-1 and TRBJ2-5, with 10 bases identical to TRBD2. The CDR3 is 18 residues long. With 1 base clipped from V and 0 bases from J, the junction kept 8 bases outside the gene matches. Germline loops: CDR1 SGHAT, CDR2 FQDESV (reference sequence). The CDR3 reads CASSLGRSGGMYQETQYF. The DNA for the CDR3 is TGTGCCAGCAGCTTAGGTCGTAGCGGGGGGATGTACCAAGAGACCCAGTACTTC.

The V and J genes are TRBV13 and TRBJ1-2; 8 bases fit TRBD1. Germline V CDR1 and CDR2: PRHDT, FYEKMQ (reference sequence). The J segment lost 0 bases and the V segment lost 4 bases, leaving 4 bases of the junction unmatched. The CDR3 runs to 15 residues. DNA for the CDR3: TGTGCCAGCAGCTCAGGGGGCCGAGCTAACTATGGCTACACCTTC. As protein: CASSSGGRANYGYTF. Filled out from reference TRBV13 and TRBJ1-2, the complete variable domain reads AAGVIQSPRHLIKEKRETATLKCYPIPRHDTVYWYQQGPGQDPQFLISFYEKMQSDKGSIPDRFSAQQFSDYHSELNMSSLELGDSALYFCASSSGGRANYGYTFGSGTRLTVV.

V usage is TRBV7-6 and J usage is TRBJ1-1; perhaps TRBD1 as D (6 bases). With 2 bases removed from V and 1 base from J, the gap between germline ends came to 11 bases. Germline CDR1 SGHVS, CDR2 FNYEAQ. This CDR3 region has 15 residues. CDR3 nucleotide sequence: TGTGCCAGCAGCTTAATCGTACAGGGGAACACTGAAGCTTTCTTT. It translates to CASSLIVQGNTEAFF. Looking up the rest from reference TRBV7-6 and TRBJ1-1 gives the full variable domain: GAGVSQSPRYKVTKRGQDVALRCDPISGHVSLYWYRQALGQGPEFLTYFNYEAQQDKSGLPNDRFSAERPEGSISTLTIQRTEQRDSAMYRCASSLIVQGNTEAFFGQGTRLTVV.